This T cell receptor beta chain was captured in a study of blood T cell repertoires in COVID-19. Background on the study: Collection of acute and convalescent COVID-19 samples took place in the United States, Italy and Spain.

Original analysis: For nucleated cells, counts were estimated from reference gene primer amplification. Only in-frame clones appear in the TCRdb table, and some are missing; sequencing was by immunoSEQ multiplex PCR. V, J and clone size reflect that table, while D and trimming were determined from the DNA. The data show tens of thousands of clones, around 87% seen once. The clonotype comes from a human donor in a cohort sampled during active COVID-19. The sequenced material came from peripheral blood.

This CDR3 is CASRALAGGSDTQYF. In DNA form, the CDR3 reads TGTGCCAGCAGAGCTTTAGCGGGGGGGTCAGATACGCAGTATTTT. The chain links TRBV2 to TRBJ2-3; TRBD2 agrees at 11 bases. The CDR3 length is 15 residues. Germline loops: CDR1 SNHLY, CDR2 FYNNEI. V lost 6 bases to trimming and J lost 4 bases; unmatched junction nucleotides: 6. The entire variable domain, with the rest obtained from reference TRBV2 and TRBJ2-3, is as follows: EPEVTQTPSHQVTQMGQEVILRCVPISNHLYFYWYRQILGQKVEFLVSFYNNEISEKSEIFDDQFSVERPDGSNFTLKIRSTKLEDSAMYFCASRALAGGSDTQYFGPGTRLTVL.